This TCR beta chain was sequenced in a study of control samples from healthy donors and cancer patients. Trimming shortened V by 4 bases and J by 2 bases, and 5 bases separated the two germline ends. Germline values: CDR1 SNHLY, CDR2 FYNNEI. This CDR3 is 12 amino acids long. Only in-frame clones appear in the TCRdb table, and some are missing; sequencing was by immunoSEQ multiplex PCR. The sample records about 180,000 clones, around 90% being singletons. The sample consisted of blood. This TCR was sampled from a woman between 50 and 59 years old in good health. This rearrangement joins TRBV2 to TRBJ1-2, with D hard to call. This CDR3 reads CASSGNNYGYTF. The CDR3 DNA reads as TGTGCCAGCAGTGGAAACAACTATGGCTACACCTTC.